What follows are 12 T cell receptor beta chains derived from one specimen sequenced in a study of T cell clones after liver transplantation. The data were produced by immunoSEQ multiplex PCR, yet TCRdb's version contains in-frame clones alone and is incomplete. The sample lists 93,000 or so clones, around 84% occurring once. The sequencing here drew on CD4+ T cells from blood, taken approximately 43 months after liver transplant. These TCRs come from a human patient who received a liver transplant. A share of the T cells may be of graft donor origin.

This chain uses TRBV28 with TRBJ1-4; TRBD1 is a possible D gene (5 bases). Germline CDR1 reads MDHEN; CDR2 reads SYDVKM. V lost 5 bases and J 0 bases, leaving 10 bases between the germline ends. CDR3 size: 15 residues. CDR3 DNA: TGTGCCAGCAGTCCTACAGGCCCAACTAATGAAAAACTGTTTTTT. Encoded protein: CASSPTGPTNEKLFF.

This clone has a handful of counts. The genes are TRBV5-1 and TRBJ2-1, with 12 bases identical to TRBD2. CDR1 and CDR2 from the germline V gene are SGHRS and YFSETQ. V gave up 4 bases and J gave up 7 bases; unmatched junction bases: 6. The CDR3 length is 15 residues. In DNA, the CDR3 is TGCGCCAGCAGCATAACTAGCGGGGGGTCAAATGAGCAGTTCTTC. Amino acids: CASSITSGGSNEQFF. The full variable domain, its missing parts supplied by reference TRBV5-1 and TRBJ2-1, is KAGVTQTPRYLIKTRGQQVTLSCSPISGHRSVSWYQQTPGQGLQFLFEYFSETQRNKGNFPGRFSGRQFSNSRSEMNVSTLELGDSALYLCASSITSGGSNEQFFGPGTRLTVL.

This chain uses TRBV5-1 with TRBJ1-1; D uncertain. The CDR3 runs 13 residues. V lost 3 bases, J lost 5 bases, and 11 bases lay in between. Germline V CDR1 and CDR2: SGHRS, YFSETQ. The CDR3 sequence is CASSSQRETEAFF. CDR3 sequence (DNA): TGCGCCAGCAGCTCACAGAGGGAAACTGAAGCTTTCTTT.

This clone is a singleton in its sample. CDR3 nucleotide sequence: TGTGCCAGCAGCAACTCCTTCGGGGTTCAAGGCTACACCTTC. It yields the protein CASSNSFGVQGYTF. V is TRBV6-4 and J is TRBJ1-2; D unresolved. The CDR3 is 14 amino acids. CDR1 is MRHNA, CDR2 SNTAGT, per germline. Trimming pared 6 bases from V and 8 bases from J, leaving 19 bases between.

The rearrangement joins TRBV27 to TRBJ1-4; a weak D match, TRBD1 (5 bases). V was cut by 6 bases and J by 0 bases, with 11 bases left in between. The CDR3 loop spans 15 amino acids. Germline values: CDR1 MNHEY, CDR2 SMNVEV (reference sequence). This chain's CDR3 is CASRGVGATNEKLFF. The CDR3 region has the DNA TGTGCCAGCAGAGGGGTAGGCGCAACTAATGAAAAACTGTTTTTT. Full variable domain (outside the CDR3, taken from reference TRBV27 and TRBJ1-4): EAQVTQNPRYLITVTGKKLTVTCSQNMNHEYMSWYRQDPGLGLRQIYYSMNVEVTDKGDVPEGYKVSRKEKRNFPLILESPSPNQTSLYFCASRGVGATNEKLFFGSGTQLSVL.

The chain combines TRBV5-1 with TRBJ2-5, with 7 bases that match TRBD2. Germline assignment: CDR1 SGHRS and CDR2 YFSETQ. The CDR3 is 15 residues long. Germline trimming cut 4 bases from V and 4 bases from J; bases unmatched to any gene: 10. The CDR3 nucleotides read TGCGCCAGCAGCCCATCCGGGGGGAGGGGAGAGACCCAGTACTTC. Translated, it gives CASSPSGGRGETQYF.

Here the CDR3 reads CASSPLPGENTEAFF. The CDR3, as DNA: TGTGCCAGCTCCCCCCTCCCCGGGGAGAACACTGAAGCTTTCTTT. The V and J genes are TRBV18 and TRBJ1-1, with unresolved D. Germline V gene data show CDR1 as KGHSH and CDR2 as LQKENI. The CDR3 is made up of 15 amino acids. V was pared by 6 bases and J by 1 base, with 15 bases between.

The chain employs TRBV9 and TRBJ1-1, with D possibly matching TRBD1 (6 bases). With 4 bases removed from V and 5 bases from J, the gap between germline ends came to 18 bases. The CDR3 is 15 amino acids. The germline CDR1 and CDR2 sequences are SGDLS and YYNGEE. The CDR3 DNA follows: TGTGCCAGCAGCATCTCGCGGGGCAGGGGTACTGAAGCTTTCTTT. Protein: CASSISRGRGTEAFF. Complete variable domain (other parts from reference TRBV9 and TRBJ1-1): DSGVTQTPKHLITATGQRVTLRCSPRSGDLSVYWYQQSLDQGLQFLIQYYNGEERAKGNILERFSAQQFPDLHSELNLSSLELGDSALYFCASSISRGRGTEAFFGQGTRLTVV.

The V gene is TRBV29-1, the J gene TRBJ1-5; possibly TRBD1 for D (5 bases). The ends were cut back, 6 bases at V and 6 bases at J, with 18 bases in the middle. There are 14 residues in the CDR3. Germline values: CDR1 SQVTM, CDR2 ANQGSEA. CDR3 coding DNA: TGCAGCGTCACTACGGACATTGGGTCTCAGCCCCAGCATTTT. Its translation is CSVTTDIGSQPQHF. Using reference TRBV29-1 and TRBJ1-5 for the parts outside the CDR3, the full variable domain is SAVISQKPSRDICQRGTSLTIQCQVDSQVTMMFWYRQQPGQSLTLIATANQGSEATYESGFVIDKFPISRPNLTFSTLTVSNMSPEDSSIYLCSVTTDIGSQPQHFGDGTRLSIL.

The rearrangement joins TRBV6-5 to TRBJ2-5; the D gene is possibly TRBD2 (5 bases). CDR1 is MNHEY and CDR2 is SVGAGI in the germline V gene. There are 12 residues in the CDR3. V was cut by 6 bases and J by 1 base, with 6 bases left in between. The CDR3 sequence is CASRGSQETQYF. Written as DNA, the CDR3 is TGTGCCAGCAGAGGGAGCCAAGAGACCCAGTACTTC.

V is TRBV7-2 and J is TRBJ1-5, with a possible D match to TRBD1 (6 bases). The CDR3 sequence is 15 residues long. Germline loops: CDR1 SGHTA, CDR2 FQGNSA. The ends were cut back, 2 bases at V and 6 bases at J, with 14 bases in the middle. This chain's CDR3 is CASSLKQGSFQPQHF. The CDR3 DNA reads as TGTGCCAGCAGCTTAAAGCAGGGGAGCTTTCAGCCCCAGCATTTT.

This clone was observed a few times. The chain links TRBV7-3 to TRBJ1-1, with 7 bases aligning to TRBD1. This CDR3 is built from 15 residues. Germline lookup yields CDR1 SGHTA and CDR2 FQGTGA. Losses at the gene ends were 7 bases for V and 4 bases for J; bases not matched to a gene: 12. The CDR3 region is CASTSGQAGGTEAFF. In DNA form, the CDR3 reads TGTGCCAGCACCTCAGGACAGGCGGGGGGCACTGAAGCTTTCTTT. The whole variable domain, filled in from reference TRBV7-3 and TRBJ1-1, reads GAGVSQTPSNKVTEKGKYVELRCDPISGHTALYWYRQSLGQGPEFLIYFQGTGAADDSGLPNDRFFAVRPEGSVSTLKIQRTERGDSAVYLCASTSGQAGGTEAFFGQGTRLTVV.